The present T cell receptor beta chain was sequenced within a study of graft-versus-host responses after intestinal transplantation. Across the study: Among the recipients, transplants were multivisceral, liver-intestinal, or isolated intestinal. Whole-study results and caveats: When patients had graft-donor T cell macrochimerism, their allografts held high graft-versus-host to host-versus-graft clonal ratios.

The table came from immunoSEQ multiplex PCR; TCRdb's copy has only in-frame clones and leaves some out. The sample holds tens of thousands of clones, roughly nine tenths seen once. Germline CDR1 and CDR2: SGHNT and YYREEE (reference sequence). V lost 4 bases, J lost 2 bases, and 5 bases stayed unmatched. This CDR3 has 14 residues. With respect to this clone: Antigen: not known.

This clonotype was obtained from a human donor who was the organ donor for an intestinal transplant. This chain joins TRBV5-4 and TRBJ2-7; 8 nucleotides align to TRBD2. This material consisted of unstimulated CD4+ T cells sorted from spleen or lymph node cells, taken before transplant. CDR3 sequence: CASSATSDAYEQYF. The CDR3 region has the DNA TGTGCCAGCAGCGCGACTAGCGATGCCTACGAGCAGTACTTC. The variable domain in full, with the rest retrieved from reference TRBV5-4 and TRBJ2-7, is ETGVTQSPTHLIKTRGQQVTLRCSSQSGHNTVSWYQQALGQGPQFIFQYYREEENGRGNFPPRFSGLQFPNYSSELNVNALELDDSALYLCASSATSDAYEQYFGPGTRLTVT.